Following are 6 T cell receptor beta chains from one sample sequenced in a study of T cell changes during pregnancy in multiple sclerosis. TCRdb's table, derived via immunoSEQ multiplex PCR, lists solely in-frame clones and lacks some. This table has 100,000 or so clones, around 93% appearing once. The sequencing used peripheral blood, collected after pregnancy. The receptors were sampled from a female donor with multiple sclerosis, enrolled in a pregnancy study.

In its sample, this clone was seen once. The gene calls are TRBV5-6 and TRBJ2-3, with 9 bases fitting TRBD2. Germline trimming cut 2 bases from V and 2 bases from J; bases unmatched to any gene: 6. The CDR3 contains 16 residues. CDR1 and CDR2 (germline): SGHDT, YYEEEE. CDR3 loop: CASSFTTSGLTDTQYF. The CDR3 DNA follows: TGTGCCAGCAGCTTCACGACTAGCGGACTCACAGATACGCAGTATTTT.

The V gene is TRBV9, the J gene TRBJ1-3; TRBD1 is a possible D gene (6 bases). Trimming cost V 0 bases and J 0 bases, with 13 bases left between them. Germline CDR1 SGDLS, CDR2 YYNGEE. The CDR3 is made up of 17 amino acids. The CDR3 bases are TGTGCCAGCAGCGTAGATGGACAGACCACCTCTGGAAACACCATATATTTT. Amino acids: CASSVDGQTTSGNTIYF.

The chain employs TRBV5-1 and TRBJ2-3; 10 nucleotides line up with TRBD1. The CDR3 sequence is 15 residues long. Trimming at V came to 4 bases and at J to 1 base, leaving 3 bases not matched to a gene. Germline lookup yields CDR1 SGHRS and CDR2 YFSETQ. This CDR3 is CASSPGTGGTDTQYF. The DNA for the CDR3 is TGCGCCAGCAGCCCCGGGACAGGGGGCACAGATACGCAGTATTTT.

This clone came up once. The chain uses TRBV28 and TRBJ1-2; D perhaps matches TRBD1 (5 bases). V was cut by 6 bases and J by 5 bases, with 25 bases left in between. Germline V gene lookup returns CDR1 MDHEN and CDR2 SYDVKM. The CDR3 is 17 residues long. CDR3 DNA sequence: TGTGCCAGCAGGGGAGGGGATGCTCGGCAGCTGAAGTATGGCTACACCTTC. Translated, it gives CASRGGDARQLKYGYTF.

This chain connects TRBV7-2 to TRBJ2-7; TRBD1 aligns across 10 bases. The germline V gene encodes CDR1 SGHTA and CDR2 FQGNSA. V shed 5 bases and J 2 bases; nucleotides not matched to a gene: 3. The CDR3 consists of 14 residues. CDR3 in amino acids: CASSAGTGAYEQYF. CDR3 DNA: TGTGCCAGCAGCGCAGGGACAGGGGCCTACGAGCAGTACTTC.

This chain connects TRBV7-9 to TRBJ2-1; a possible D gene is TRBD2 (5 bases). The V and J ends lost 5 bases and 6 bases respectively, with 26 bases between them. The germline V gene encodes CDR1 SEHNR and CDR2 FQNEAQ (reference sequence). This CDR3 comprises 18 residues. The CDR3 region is CASSLSLILDIRGNEQFF. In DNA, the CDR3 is TGTGCCAGCAGCCTATCCTTGATCCTAGATATACGGGGCAATGAGCAGTTCTTC.